This entry lists 14 T cell receptor beta chains sequenced from one sample in a study of T-cell memory formation after mild COVID-19 (dated by TCRdb to about 2021). The library was produced with 5' RACE. The sequencing machine was an Illumina NovaSeq 6000. TCRdb's own reprocessing of the public reads used fastp at Q25 and MiXCR and kept productive beta chains. Every entry covers one CDR3 protein and lists the most common genes and DNA from its rows. Across this sample there are 500,000 to 650,000 distinct CDR3 sequences, with roughly 22% seen only once. The ten largest clones take up 7.5% to 9.5% of the sample. The specimen sequenced was PBMCs or a T cell subset sorted from them (not recorded which). All receptors derive from an adult woman who had mild COVID-19 (a few samples of this study predate the infection). The sample titles of this study are shuffled in the database, so cell type and time point are left out; the donor was told from shared clones.

The chain recombines TRBV24-1 with TRBJ2-7; a weak D match, TRBD1 (6 bases). There are 15 residues in the CDR3. CDR1 is KGHDR, CDR2 SFDVKD, per germline. V dropped 6 bases and J dropped 2 bases, with 16 bases sitting between them. The CDR3 nucleotides are TGTGCCACCAGTCCTGGACAAGGGGGAACCTACGAGCAGTACTTC. Protein product: CATSPGQGGTYEQYF.

The genes are TRBV7-8 and TRBJ1-3; TRBD1 matches at 7 bases. Trimming removed 3 bases from V and 1 base from J; junction bases left unmatched: 6. Germline V gene data show CDR1 as SGHVS and CDR2 as FQNEAQ. CDR3 length: 16 residues. CDR3 protein: CASSFRQGFSGNTIYF. The CDR3 DNA reads as TGTGCCAGCAGCTTCCGACAGGGTTTTTCTGGAAACACCATATATTTT.

This clonotype was counted between two and nine times. The chain has TRBV24-1 and TRBJ2-5; D ambiguous. CDR3 length: 15 amino acids. V was cut by 1 base and J by 2 bases, with 10 bases left in between. Looked up from germline, CDR1 is KGHDR and CDR2 is SFDVKD. The CDR3 nucleotides read TGTGCCACCAGTGATTTCCGGGTTGGTCAAGAGACCCAGTACTTC. Residues: CATSDFRVGQETQYF.

The V gene is TRBV14, the J gene TRBJ2-5, with D uncertain. This CDR3 has 16 residues. V shed 0 bases and J shed 1 base, with 12 bases lying between them. CDR1 is SGHDN and CDR2 is FVKESK in the germline V gene. DNA for the CDR3: TGTGCCAGCAGCCAAGAACAGAACCTTCTCCAAGAGACCCAGTACTTC. Protein product: CASSQEQNLLQETQYF.

This clonotype was counted between two and nine times. The chain links TRBV5-1 to TRBJ2-2; TRBD2 is a possible D gene (5 bases). Germline V gene lookup returns CDR1 SGHRS and CDR2 YFSETQ. Trimming pared 4 bases from V and 6 bases from J, leaving 16 bases between. The CDR3 length is 15 residues. CDR3 sequence (DNA): TGCGCCAGCAGCGAAGCACACGGGGTCGCCGGGGAGCTGTTTTTT. It specifies CASSEAHGVAGELFF.

This clonotype came up a few times. The chain links TRBV5-1 to TRBJ1-1; a weak D match, TRBD1 (6 bases). CDR1 is SGHRS, CDR2 YFSETQ, per germline. CDR3 size: 15 residues. Trimming cost V 2 bases and J 3 bases, with 14 bases left between them. CDR3 protein: CASSLQGLIDTEAFF. In DNA form, the CDR3 reads TGCGCCAGCAGCTTACAGGGCTTAATAGACACTGAAGCTTTCTTT.

This clonotype occurred once. This chain links TRBV10-3 with TRBJ2-7, with D perhaps matching TRBD1 (6 bases). Trimming removed 5 bases at V and 7 bases at J, with 12 bases between. Germline CDR1 reads ENHRY; CDR2 reads SYGVKD. The CDR3 loop spans 12 amino acids. This CDR3 reads CAISHDRPEQYF. The CDR3 coding sequence is TGTGCCATCAGTCATGACAGGCCAGAGCAGTACTTC.

This chain uses TRBV19 with TRBJ1-6; D is perhaps TRBD1 (6 bases). Germline assignment: CDR1 LNHDA and CDR2 SQIVND (reference sequence). The CDR3 loop spans 14 amino acids. The V end lost 6 bases, the J end lost 8 bases, and 14 bases lay between the germline ends. The CDR3 protein is CASRPTGPDSPLHF. CDR3 DNA sequence: TGTGCCAGTAGACCAACAGGGCCCGATTCACCCCTCCACTTT. Full variable domain (missing parts from reference TRBV19 and TRBJ1-6): DGGITQSPKYLFRKEGQNVTLSCEQNLNHDAMYWYRQDPGQGLRLIYYSQIVNDFQKGDIAEGYSVSREKKESFPLTVTSAQKNPTAFYLCASRPTGPDSPLHFGNGTRLTVT.

The chain is built from TRBV27 and TRBJ2-7; the match to TRBD1 covers 7 bases. The V gene's germline CDR1 is MNHEY and CDR2 SMNVEV (reference sequence). The CDR3 consists of 12 residues. V was clipped by 6 bases and J by 6 bases; unmatched bases: 5. The CDR3 bases are TGTGCCAGCAGCGATTACAGGGGCGAGCAGTACTTC. This encodes CASSDYRGEQYF.

This clonotype was seen a handful of times. The V and J genes are TRBV5-1 and TRBJ2-2, with 7 bases identical to TRBD1. The germline CDR1 and CDR2 sequences are SGHRS and YFSETQ. The V gene end was trimmed by 6 bases and the J gene end by 6 bases; junction bases not matched to a gene: 5. This CDR3 has 13 amino acids. Here the CDR3 DNA reads TGCGCCAGCAAAGGGGGCGTCCCCGGGGAGCTGTTTTTT. Translating it yields CASKGGVPGELFF.

The table lists this clonotype with a few counts. This chain uses TRBV6-5 with TRBJ2-1; tentatively, D is TRBD1 or TRBD2 (7 bases each). Trimming removed 6 bases at V and 0 bases at J, with 15 bases between. The CDR3 runs 16 residues. Germline V lookup: CDR1 MNHEY, CDR2 SVGAGI. The CDR3 here is CASSPAGTASYNEQFF. CDR3 bases: TGTGCCAGCAGCCCAGCGGGGACAGCCTCCTACAATGAGCAGTTCTTC.

This clonotype was counted a few times. The chain has TRBV12-3 or TRBV12-4 and TRBJ1-2, with 10 bases lining up with TRBD1. The CDR3 extends over 14 amino acids. J was trimmed by 8 bases and V by 7 bases; bases with no gene match: 10. CDR3 nucleotides: TGTGCCAGCACTATACCGGGACAGGGGAAGGGCTACACCTTC. It translates to CASTIPGQGKGYTF.

The chain is built from TRBV9 and TRBJ2-3; D ambiguous. Germline values: CDR1 SGDLS, CDR2 YYNGEE. The CDR3 totals 15 residues. Deletions cut 0 bases from V and 2 bases from J, with 10 bases between. CDR3 residues: CASSVGTATTDTQYF. The CDR3 region has the DNA TGTGCCAGCAGCGTAGGCACGGCCACCACAGATACGCAGTATTTT.

The gene calls are TRBV20-1 and TRBJ1-1; D may be TRBD1 (5 bases). Per the germline V gene, CDR1 is DFQATT and CDR2 is SNEGSKA (reference sequence). Trimming stripped 6 bases from V and 0 bases from J, with 17 bases between. The CDR3 covers 15 residues. DNA for the CDR3: TGCAGTGCCGAGACAGACAGAGTATTGAACACTGAAGCTTTCTTT. This sequence encodes CSAETDRVLNTEAFF.